This T cell receptor beta chain emerged from a study of cytomegalovirus exposure and HLA in healthy donors. Study-level background: In terms of ancestry, the Caucasian-associated cluster contained roughly 80% of the approximately 400 genotyped donors.

The CDR3 extends over 15 amino acids. Unmatched junction bases numbered 10, after V lost 5 bases and J lost 7 bases. Germline lookup yields CDR1 LNHDA and CDR2 SQIVND (reference sequence). Researchers ran the PCR with 60 Vbeta and 13 Jbeta primers. Profiling relied on immunoSEQ multiplex PCR, and the TCRdb table lists in-frame clones only, not all of them. Here the sample spans roughly 110,000 clones, roughly 82% being singletons. Details on this clone: Its target is unknown.

Findings and limits, study-wide: The Asian-associated ancestry cluster reportedly had fewer N-insertions than the roughly 700-donor mean in a later analysis. Researchers catalogued about 150 TCR beta chains as cytomegalovirus-associated.

The source is a woman in her fifties or sixties in good health and CMV-seropositive. What was sequenced was PBMCs. This rearrangement joins TRBV19 to TRBJ2-1, with TRBD1 matching 8 bases. The DNA of the CDR3 is TGTGCCAGTAGTCAGCACAGGGGGGTAGAAAATGAGCAGTTCTTC. Protein: CASSQHRGVENEQFF.